A selection of T cell receptor beta chains follows, all from one sample in a study of shared clonotypes between healthy human individuals. Profiled with immunoSEQ multiplex PCR; TCRdb holds only in-frame clones, not every one. Of more than 500,000 clones detected, 90% to 96% appear once; the ten largest clones hold about 0.067%. Specimen: naive CD4+ T cells sorted from blood. These TCRs come from a woman younger than 45 in good health. Both conserved end residues are part of each CDR3. The D gene is left open where the match is weak. Only part of the rows carry a size: once, few, many, or a class if the clone is expanded.

V,size,D,J,CDR3,DNA
TRBV6-1,NA,NA,TRBJ1-1,CASSELGGMNTEAFF,TGTGCCAGCAGTGAATTGGGAGGAATGAACACTGAAGCTTTCTTT
TRBV10-2,NA,TRBD1,TRBJ2-7,CASRDGDRVYEQYF,TGCGCCAGCAGAGACGGGGACAGGGTCTACGAGCAGTACTTC
TRBV28,NA,NA,TRBJ1-1,CASSLLTGEAFF,TGTGCCAGCAGTTTATTGACAGGTGAAGCTTTCTTT
TRBV6-6,NA,NA,TRBJ2-7,CASSYSTPSYEQYF,TGTGCCAGCAGTTACTCGACCCCTAGCTACGAGCAGTACTTC
TRBV28,NA,NA,TRBJ1-1,CASRGPHTEAFF,TGTGCCAGCAGAGGACCGCACACTGAAGCTTTCTTT
TRBV27,NA,NA,TRBJ2-3,CASSLSASTDTQYF,TGTGCCAGCAGTTTGTCAGCTAGCACAGATACGCAGTATTTT
TRBV5-1,NA,TRBD1,TRBJ1-2,CASSLERDRSKGYTF,TGCGCCAGCAGCTTGGAGCGGGACAGGTCAAAAGGCTACACCTTC
TRBV4-1,NA,NA,TRBJ2-7,CASSPAHPPTSPSYEQYF,TGCGCCAGCAGCCCAGCCCACCCCCCCACCAGCCCCTCCTACGAGCAGTACTTC
TRBV5-4,NA,TRBD2,TRBJ2-7,CASSLSGTSAISYEQYF,TGTGCCAGCAGCTTGTCCGGGACTAGCGCAATCTCCTACGAGCAGTACTTC
TRBV9,NA,TRBD2,TRBJ2-2,CASSPTTSGISGELFF,TGTGCCAGCAGCCCTACGACTAGCGGGATATCCGGGGAGCTGTTTTTT
TRBV27,NA,NA,TRBJ1-1,CASSLYKPNTEAFF,TGTGCCAGCAGTTTATATAAACCGAACACTGAAGCTTTCTTT
TRBV18,NA,NA,TRBJ1-1,CASSPMLEEAFF,TGTGCCAGCTCACCCATGCTAGAAGAAGCTTTCTTT
TRBV28,NA,NA,TRBJ1-1,CASSLRFNTEAFF,TGTGCCAGCAGTTTGCGCTTTAACACTGAAGCTTTCTTT
TRBV27,NA,NA,TRBJ2-2,CASSLTWGTGELFF,TGTGCCAGCAGTTTAACTTGGGGCACCGGGGAGCTGTTTTTT
TRBV5-4,NA,TRBD1,TRBJ1-3,CASSLTRGQGGNTIYF,TGTGCCAGCAGCCTAACTAGAGGACAGGGAGGAAACACCATATATTTT
TRBV6-1,NA,NA,TRBJ1-2,CASSEAPAGCTF,TGTGCCAGCAGTGAAGCGCCGGCAGGGTGCACCTTC
TRBV28,NA,TRBD2,TRBJ2-1,CASSPAATSGHNEQFF,TGTGCCAGCAGTCCCGCCGCTACTAGCGGACACAATGAGCAGTTCTTC
TRBV11-2,NA,TRBD1,TRBJ2-7,CASKPFGTESSYEQYF,TGTGCCAGCAAACCGTTCGGGACAGAGAGCTCCTACGAGCAGTACTTC
TRBV10-3,NA,TRBD2,TRBJ2-3,CAISGGGLADTQYF,TGTGCCATCAGTGGCGGGGGACTAGCTGATACGCAGTATTTT
TRBV19,NA,TRBD2,TRBJ2-3,CASSPGTSGTGGTQYF,TGTGCCAGTAGTCCCGGGACTAGCGGGACCGGTGGTACGCAGTATTTT
TRBV5-1,NA,TRBD1,TRBJ1-1,CASSGDRAFSTEAFF,TGCGCCAGCAGCGGTGACAGGGCTTTTTCCACTGAAGCTTTCTTT
TRBV7-8,NA,NA,TRBJ2-7,CASSLVEVRSYEQYF,TGTGCCAGCAGCTTAGTCGAAGTCAGATCCTACGAGCAGTACTTC
TRBV2,NA,NA,TRBJ1-6,CASRGGNSPLHF,TGTGCCAGCAGGGGAGGTAATTCACCCCTCCACTTT
TRBV28,once,TRBD1,TRBJ2-7,CASSHAGQGFDEQYF,TGTGCCAGCAGCCACGCGGGACAGGGCTTCGACGAGCAGTACTTC
TRBV28,NA,NA,TRBJ1-5,CASTMGDQPQHF,TGTGCCAGCACTATGGGAGATCAGCCCCAGCATTTT
TRBV7-2,NA,TRBD1,TRBJ1-1,CASSSGRGGSTEAFF,TGTGCCAGCAGCTCCGGCAGGGGGGGGAGCACTGAAGCTTTCTTT
TRBV5-5,NA,NA,TRBJ2-3,CASSSSPTNTQYF,TGTGCCAGCAGCTCTAGCCCCACGAATACGCAGTATTTT
TRBV6-5,NA,NA,TRBJ2-4,CASSYSENKNIQYF,TGTGCCAGCAGTTATAGCGAGAACAAAAACATTCAGTACTTC
TRBV4-1,NA,NA,TRBJ1-4,CASSLQNQGGYEKLFF,TGCGCCAGCAGCCTACAGAACCAGGGTGGATATGAAAAACTGTTTTTT
TRBV5-1,once,TRBD2,TRBJ2-2,CASSPDGGITGELFF,TGCGCCAGCAGCCCCGACGGGGGGATCACCGGGGAGCTGTTTTTT
TRBV28,NA,NA,TRBJ1-6,CASSDHRAGDNSPLHF,TGTGCCAGCAGTGACCACAGGGCCGGAGACAATTCACCCCTCCACTTT
TRBV11-2,NA,NA,TRBJ1-1,CASSPYPGLATEAFF,TGTGCCAGCAGCCCGTACCCAGGGCTAGCCACTGAAGCTTTCTTT
TRBV19,once,TRBD1,TRBJ2-7,CASSKLQGAEEQYF,TGTGCCAGTAGTAAACTACAGGGGGCGGAAGAGCAGTACTTC
TRBV28,once,NA,TRBJ2-6,CASSLGGQGANVLTF,TGTGCCAGCAGTTTGGGCGGGCAAGGGGCCAACGTCCTGACTTTC
TRBV9,NA,TRBD1,TRBJ1-3,CASSVENRGVNTIYF,TGTGCCAGCAGCGTAGAGAACAGGGGGGTAAACACCATATATTTT
TRBV5-1,NA,TRBD1,TRBJ2-7,CASSSPGQRGEQYF,TGCGCCAGCAGCTCACCGGGACAGAGGGGCGAGCAGTACTTC
TRBV5-6,NA,NA,TRBJ1-2,CASSQQNREGMVGGYTF,TGTGCCAGCAGCCAACAAAACAGGGAGGGGATGGTAGGCGGCTACACCTTC
TRBV5-5,NA,NA,TRBJ1-1,CASSLMWNTEAFF,TGTGCCAGCAGCTTGATGTGGAACACTGAAGCTTTCTTT
TRBV6-1,NA,NA,TRBJ2-5,CASKLGPSVGETQYF,TGTGCCAGCAAGTTGGGACCCTCTGTGGGGGAGACCCAGTACTTC
TRBV21-1,NA,NA,TRBJ1-2,CASSNAVPWLCTF,TGTGCCAGCAGCAATGCCGTTCCGTGGCTATGCACCTTC
TRBV4-1,NA,TRBD2,TRBJ2-4,CASSQSLAGTKNIQYF,TGCGCCAGCAGCCAAAGTTTAGCGGGAACCAAAAACATTCAGTACTTC
TRBV27,NA,NA,TRBJ1-1,CASSFSRTINTEAFF,TGTGCCAGCAGTTTTTCACGGACCATAAACACTGAAGCTTTCTTT
TRBV5-6,NA,NA,TRBJ1-5,CASRRRGTALGSQHF,TGTGCCAGCAGACGACGGGGGACGGCCTTAGGGTCCCAGCATTTT
TRBV27,NA,NA,TRBJ2-5,CASSLNWGQETQYF,TGTGCCAGCAGTTTAAATTGGGGCCAAGAGACCCAGTACTTC
TRBV28,NA,NA,TRBJ2-6,CASSLSISGANVLTF,TGTGCCAGCAGTTTATCCATCTCTGGGGCCAACGTCCTGACTTTC
TRBV7-7,NA,NA,TRBJ2-1,CASSLSGSYNEQFF,TGTGCCAGCAGCTTATCAGGTTCTTACAATGAGCAGTTCTTC
TRBV6-5,NA,NA,TRBJ1-5,CASSYGAPDSNQPQHF,TGTGCCAGCAGTTACGGGGCACCAGATAGCAATCAGCCCCAGCATTTT
TRBV19,NA,NA,TRBJ1-1,CASSAGEGHTEAFF,TGTGCCAGTAGTGCGGGAGAGGGACACACTGAAGCTTTCTTT